The clone carrying this T cell receptor (beta chain) was recorded at least ten times. Its antigen is unknown. The CDR3 spans 16 residues. The ends were cut back, 0 bases at V and 3 bases at J, with 12 bases in the middle. Germline CDR1 and CDR2: MGHRA and YSYEKL. This sample is drawn from a study of beta chain features in type 1 diabetes. Whole-study results and caveats: The study found moderately but significantly shorter TCRB CDR3s in all four CD4+ subsets of Type 1 diabetes patients.

Investigators reverse transcribed all isolated RNA, so they sequenced expressed TCRB transcripts. Clones were sequenced by immunoSEQ multiplex PCR, and TCRdb holds only the in-frame ones, with some missing. The data contain around 110,000 clones, about 17% of them seen just once; the ten biggest clones take up about 2.1%. The specimen sequenced was central memory CD4+ T cells from blood. This TCR came from a man aged 25-40 years with type 1 diabetes. V usage is TRBV4-1 and J usage is TRBJ1-5; D remains ambiguous. CDR3 nucleotides: TGCGCCAGCAGCCAAGAGGTATCGTCGTACAATCAGCCCCAGCATTTT. Protein: CASSQEVSSYNQPQHF.